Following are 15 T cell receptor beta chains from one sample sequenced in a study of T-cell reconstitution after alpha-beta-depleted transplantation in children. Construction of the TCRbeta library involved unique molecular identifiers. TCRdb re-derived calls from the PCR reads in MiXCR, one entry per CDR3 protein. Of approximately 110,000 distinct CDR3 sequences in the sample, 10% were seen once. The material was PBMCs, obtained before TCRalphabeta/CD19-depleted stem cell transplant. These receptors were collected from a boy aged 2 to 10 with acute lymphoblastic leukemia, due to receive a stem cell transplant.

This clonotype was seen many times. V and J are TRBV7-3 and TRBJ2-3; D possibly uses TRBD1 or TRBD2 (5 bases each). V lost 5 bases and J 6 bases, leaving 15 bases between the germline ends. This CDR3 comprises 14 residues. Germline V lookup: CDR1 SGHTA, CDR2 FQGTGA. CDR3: CASSPTPWGDTQYF. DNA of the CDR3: TGTGCCAGCAGCCCAACCCCCTGGGGGGATACGCAGTATTTT.

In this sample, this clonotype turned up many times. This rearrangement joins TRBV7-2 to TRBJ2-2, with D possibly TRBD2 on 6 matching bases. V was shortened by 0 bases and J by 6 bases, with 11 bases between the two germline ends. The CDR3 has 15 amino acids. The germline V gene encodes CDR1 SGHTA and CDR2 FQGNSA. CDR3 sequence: CASSLARGRSGELFF. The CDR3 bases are TGTGCCAGCAGCTTAGCGCGGGGAAGGTCCGGGGAGCTGTTTTTT.

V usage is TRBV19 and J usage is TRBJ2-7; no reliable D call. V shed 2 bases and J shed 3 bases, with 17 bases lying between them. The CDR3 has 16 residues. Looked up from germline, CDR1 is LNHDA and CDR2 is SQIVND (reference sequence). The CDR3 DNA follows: TGTGCCAGTAGTATATCCACGAGCGTGGGCCGCTACGAGCAGTACTTC. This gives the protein CASSISTSVGRYEQYF.

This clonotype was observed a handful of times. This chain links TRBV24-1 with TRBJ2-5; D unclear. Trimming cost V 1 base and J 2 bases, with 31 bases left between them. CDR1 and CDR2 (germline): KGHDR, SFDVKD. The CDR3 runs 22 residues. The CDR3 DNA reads TGTGCCACCAGTGATTTTCGGTCACGCCCTGAACGTGGCAGTTTTATACAAGAGACCCAGTACTTC. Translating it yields CATSDFRSRPERGSFIQETQYF.

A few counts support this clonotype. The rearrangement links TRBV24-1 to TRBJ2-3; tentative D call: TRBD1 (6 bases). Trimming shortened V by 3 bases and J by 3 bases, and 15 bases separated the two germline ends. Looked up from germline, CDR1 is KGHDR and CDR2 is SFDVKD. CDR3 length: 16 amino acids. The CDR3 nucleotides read TGTGCCACCAGTGATGCACAGGGAGTAGAAACAGATACGCAGTATTTT. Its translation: CATSDAQGVETDTQYF.

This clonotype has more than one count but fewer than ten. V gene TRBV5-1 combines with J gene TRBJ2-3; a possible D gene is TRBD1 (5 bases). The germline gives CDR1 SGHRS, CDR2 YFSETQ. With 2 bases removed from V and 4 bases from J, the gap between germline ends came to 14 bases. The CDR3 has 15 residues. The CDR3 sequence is CASSLKQALADTQYF. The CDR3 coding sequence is TGCGCCAGCAGCTTAAAACAGGCCCTGGCAGATACGCAGTATTTT. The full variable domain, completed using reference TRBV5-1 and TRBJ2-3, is KAGVTQTPRYLIKTRGQQVTLSCSPISGHRSVSWYQQTPGQGLQFLFEYFSETQRNKGNFPGRFSGRQFSNSRSEMNVSTLELGDSALYLCASSLKQALADTQYFGPGTRLTVL.

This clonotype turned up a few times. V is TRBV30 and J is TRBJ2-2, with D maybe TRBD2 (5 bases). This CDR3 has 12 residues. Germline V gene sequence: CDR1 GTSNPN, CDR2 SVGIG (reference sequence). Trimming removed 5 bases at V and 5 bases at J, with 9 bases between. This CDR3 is CAWEGGTGELFF. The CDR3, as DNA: TGTGCCTGGGAGGGTGGAACCGGGGAGCTGTTTTTT.

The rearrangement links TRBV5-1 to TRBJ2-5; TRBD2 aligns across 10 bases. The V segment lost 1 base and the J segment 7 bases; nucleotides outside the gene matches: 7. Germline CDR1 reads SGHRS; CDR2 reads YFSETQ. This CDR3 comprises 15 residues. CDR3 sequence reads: CASSLTLAGEGTQYF. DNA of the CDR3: TGCGCCAGCAGCTTGACGCTAGCGGGAGAGGGGACCCAGTACTTC. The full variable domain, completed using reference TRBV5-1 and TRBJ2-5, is KAGVTQTPRYLIKTRGQQVTLSCSPISGHRSVSWYQQTPGQGLQFLFEYFSETQRNKGNFPGRFSGRQFSNSRSEMNVSTLELGDSALYLCASSLTLAGEGTQYFGPGTRLLVL.

In nucleotides, the CDR3 is TGTGCCAGCAGCCCCGGGACTAGCGGGAGTAGCGCAGATACGCAGTATTTT. Translating it yields CASSPGTSGSSADTQYF. The chain recombines TRBV7-9 with TRBJ2-3, with 14 bases aligning to TRBD2. Germline loops: CDR1 SEHNR, CDR2 FQNEAQ (reference sequence). There are 17 residues in the CDR3. Trimming cost V 5 bases and J 4 bases; bases outside gene matches: 8.

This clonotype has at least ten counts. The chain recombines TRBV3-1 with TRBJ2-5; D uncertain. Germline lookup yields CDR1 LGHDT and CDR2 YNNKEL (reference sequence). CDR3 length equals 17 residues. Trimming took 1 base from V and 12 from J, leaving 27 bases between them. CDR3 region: CASSQGYGEKSRDRKYF. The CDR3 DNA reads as TGTGCCAGCAGCCAAGGGTACGGAGAAAAATCGAGAGATAGGAAGTACTTC.

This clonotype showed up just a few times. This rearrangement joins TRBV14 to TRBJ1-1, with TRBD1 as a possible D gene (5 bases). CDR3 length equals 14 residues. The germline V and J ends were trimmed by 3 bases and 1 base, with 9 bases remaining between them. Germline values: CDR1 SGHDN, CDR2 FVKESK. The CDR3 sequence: CASSQGGRNTEAFF. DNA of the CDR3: TGTGCCAGCAGCCAGGGGGGAAGGAACACTGAAGCTTTCTTT.

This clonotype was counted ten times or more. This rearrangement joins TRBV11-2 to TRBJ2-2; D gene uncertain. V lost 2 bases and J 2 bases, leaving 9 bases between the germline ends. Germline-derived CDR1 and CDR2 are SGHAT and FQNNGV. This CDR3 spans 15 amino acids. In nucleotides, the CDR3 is TGTGCCAGCAGCTTAAGCGACTCCAACACCGGGGAGCTGTTTTTT. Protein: CASSLSDSNTGELFF. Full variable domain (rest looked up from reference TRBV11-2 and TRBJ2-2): EAGVAQSPRYKIIEKRQSVAFWCNPISGHATLYWYQQILGQGPKLLIQFQNNGVVDDSQLPKDRFSAERLKGVDSTLKIQPAKLEDSAVYLCASSLSDSNTGELFFGEGSRLTVL.

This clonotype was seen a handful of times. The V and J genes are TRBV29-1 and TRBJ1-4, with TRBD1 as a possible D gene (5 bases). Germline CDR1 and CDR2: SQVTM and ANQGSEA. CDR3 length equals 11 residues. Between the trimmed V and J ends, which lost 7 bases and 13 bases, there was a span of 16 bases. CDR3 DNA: TGCAGCGCCTCTCAACAGGCGGGACTGTTTTTT. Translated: CSASQQAGLFF.

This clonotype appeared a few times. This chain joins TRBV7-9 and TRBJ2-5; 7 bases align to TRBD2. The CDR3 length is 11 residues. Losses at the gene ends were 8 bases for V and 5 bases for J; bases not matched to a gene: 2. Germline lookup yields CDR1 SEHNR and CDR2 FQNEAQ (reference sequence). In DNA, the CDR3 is TGTGCCAGCGGGGGGGACGAGACCCAGTACTTC. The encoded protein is CASGGDETQYF.

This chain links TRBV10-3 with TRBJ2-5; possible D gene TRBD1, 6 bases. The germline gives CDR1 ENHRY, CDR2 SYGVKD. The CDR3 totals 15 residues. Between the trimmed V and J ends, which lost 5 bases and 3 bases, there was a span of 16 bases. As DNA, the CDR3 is TGTGCCATCAGTAGGTCCCCTGCAGGGGAAGAGACCCAGTACTTC. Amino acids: CAISRSPAGEETQYF.